A selection of T cell receptor beta chains follows, all from one sample in a study of response to subunit inactivated influenza vaccine. TCRdb passed the RT-PCR reads through MiXCR, listing each CDR3 protein once. The data show about 650,000 distinct CDR3 sequences, with less than 20% seen just once and 9.5% to 13% held by the top ten. The specimen was PBMCs from blood, collected roughly 13 days after vaccination. All receptors come from a man in his fifties or sixties who received an inactivated influenza vaccine. CDR3s include the opening cysteine and the closing phenylalanine or tryptophan. The D gene is left open where the match is weak. Clone size, where shown, is once, few, many, or a class for clones that have expanded.

TRBV2	TRBD1	TRBJ2-3	.	CASSGRQGARTDTQYF	TGTGCCAGCAGTGGGAGGCAGGGGGCTCGCACAGATACGCAGTATTTT
TRBV6-5	.	TRBJ1-2	.	CASSYGAGDSYGYTF	TGTGCCAGCAGTTACGGAGCCGGAGACTCCTATGGCTACACCTTC
TRBV20-1	.	TRBJ2-7	few	CSASGDTYEQYF	TGCAGTGCTAGTGGGGATACCTACGAGCAGTACTTC
TRBV12-3/TRBV12-4	TRBD2	TRBJ2-5	many	CASSPRLAGSETQYF	TGTGCCAGCAGTCCCAGACTAGCGGGATCGGAGACCCAGTACTTC
TRBV10-3	TRBD2	TRBJ2-7	few	CAISEPGTSGGEYF	TGTGCCATCAGTGAGCCCGGGACTAGCGGGGGCGAGTACTTC
TRBV29-1	TRBD1	TRBJ1-5	few	CSVETGGGQPQHF	TGCAGCGTGGAGACAGGGGGAGGACAGCCCCAGCATTTT
TRBV6-2/TRBV6-3	TRBD1	TRBJ2-4	few	CASSTVTGYKADIQYF	TGTGCCAGCAGTACCGTGACAGGGTACAAAGCGGACATTCAGTACTTC
TRBV3-1	TRBD2	TRBJ2-7	.	CASSVPGLGYEQYF	TGTGCCAGCAGCGTACCGGGACTAGGATACGAGCAGTACTTC
TRBV20-1	.	TRBJ2-1	.	CSAPSRERSYNEQFF	TGCAGTGCTCCCTCAAGGGAGCGCTCCTACAATGAGCAGTTCTTC
TRBV15	TRBD2	TRBJ2-7	few	CATSRDLAVYEQYF	TGTGCCACCAGCAGAGATCTAGCGGTCTACGAGCAGTACTTC
TRBV10-3	TRBD1	TRBJ1-1	.	CAISDRDRGRGTEAFF	TGTGCCATCAGTGACCGGGACAGGGGGCGCGGGACTGAAGCTTTCTTT
TRBV24-1	.	TRBJ2-3	few	CATSEAGGDDTQYF	TGTGCCACCAGTGAGGCCGGAGGGGACGATACGCAGTATTTT
TRBV4-1	.	TRBJ2-7	few	CASSQVGGSEQYF	TGCGCCAGCAGCCAAGTAGGAGGGAGCGAGCAGTACTTC
TRBV3-1	.	TRBJ2-6	few	CASSQGTRGSGANVLTF	TGTGCCAGCAGCCAAGGTACACGGGGATCTGGGGCCAACGTCCTGACTTTC
TRBV12-3/TRBV12-4	TRBD1	TRBJ1-6	.	CASSELQGGISPLHF	TGTGCCAGCAGTGAGCTACAGGGGGGAATCTCACCCCTCCACTTT
TRBV6-5	.	TRBJ2-1	few	CASSSHLGKNEQFF	TGTGCCAGCAGTTCCCACTTGGGCAAAAATGAGCAGTTCTTC
TRBV7-8	.	TRBJ2-1	.	CASSLTRPPTSFF	TGTGCCAGCAGCTTAACCCGACCACCAACCTCGTTCTTC
TRBV2	TRBD1	TRBJ2-7	.	CASKTTGGSTHEQYF	TGTGCCAGCAAGACGACAGGGGGCTCAACCCACGAGCAGTACTTC
TRBV5-1	.	TRBJ2-7	.	CASSFGQDYEQYF	TGCGCCAGCAGCTTTGGGCAGGACTACGAGCAGTACTTC
TRBV29-1	TRBD1	TRBJ2-5	.	CSVSVGTGVETQYF	TGCAGCGTTTCTGTCGGGACAGGGGTAGAGACCCAGTACTTC
TRBV7-2	TRBD2	TRBJ2-1	.	CASSLAGSGRFNEQFF	TGTGCCAGCAGCTTAGCGGGCAGCGGGAGGTTCAATGAGCAGTTCTTC
TRBV18	TRBD1	TRBJ2-1	.	CASSRGQGALNEQFF	TGTGCCAGCTCAAGAGGACAGGGGGCCTTGAATGAGCAGTTCTTC
TRBV15	TRBD1	TRBJ1-2	few	CATSKDRTGYGYTF	TGTGCCACCTCCAAGGACAGGACGGGCTATGGCTACACCTTC
TRBV2	TRBD1	TRBJ1-2	few	CASRRDREDYGYTF	TGTGCCAGCAGGAGGGACAGGGAAGACTATGGCTACACCTTC
TRBV29-1	TRBD1	TRBJ2-3	.	CSVELQGGTDTQYF	TGCAGCGTTGAACTACAGGGGGGCACAGATACGCAGTATTTT
TRBV11-2	.	TRBJ1-4	few	CASSRGPDEKLFF	TGTGCCAGCAGCAGAGGACCGGACGAAAAACTGTTTTTT
TRBV20-1	.	TRBJ1-4	.	CSAGLGLTNEKLFF	TGCAGTGCGGGATTGGGGCTAACTAATGAAAAACTGTTTTTT
TRBV11-2	.	TRBJ2-4	.	CASSLERTKNIQYF	TGTGCCAGCAGCTTAGAGCGCACGAAAAACATTCAGTACTTC
TRBV14	TRBD1	TRBJ2-1	.	CASSQGDRGPSNEQFF	TGTGCCAGCAGCCAAGGAGACAGGGGGCCGAGCAATGAGCAGTTCTTC
TRBV15	.	TRBJ2-7	few	CATSRAGRAYEQYF	TGTGCCACCAGCAGAGCCGGGCGGGCCTACGAGCAGTACTTC
TRBV5-3	.	TRBJ2-2	.	CARSAGPTGRNTGELFF	TGTGCCAGAAGCGCGGGACCTACCGGGAGGAACACCGGGGAGCTGTTTTTT
TRBV20-1	TRBD1	TRBJ1-1	few	CSAKTGGRLNTEAFF	TGCAGTGCTAAGACAGGGGGACGTCTGAACACTGAAGCTTTCTTT
TRBV30	TRBD1	TRBJ1-5	few	CACRGGRDRFQPQHF	TGTGCCTGCCGGGGGGGTCGGGACAGGTTTCAGCCCCAGCATTTT
TRBV19	.	TRBJ2-5	few	CASSVYAKETQYF	TGTGCCAGTAGTGTGTATGCTAAGGAGACCCAGTACTTC